In its sample, the clone carrying this TCR beta chain is medium-sized (0.01 to 0.1%). The data stem from a study of T cells of healthy individuals. TCRdb redid the calling of the 5' RACE reads with MiXCR, one entry per CDR3 protein. This table has about 60,000 distinct CDR3 sequences, about 17% appearing once. Germline V gene data show CDR1 as MNHEY and CDR2 as SMNVEV (reference sequence). The trim removed 4 bases at V and 3 bases at J, leaving 5 bases unmatched. This CDR3 region has 16 residues. This TCR came from a human donor in good health. J is TRBJ2-1 and V is TRBV27; TRBD2 matches at 11 bases. The CDR3 DNA reads as TGTGCCAGCAGTTCTTCTACTAGCGGGGGCTACAATGAGCAGTTCTTC. It translates to CASSSSTSGGYNEQFF.